The 6 T cell receptor beta chains given below trace back to one sample, sequenced in a study of early T cells in non-severe SARS-CoV-2 infection. Each CDR3 protein is one row after TCRdb ran MiXCR on the 5' RACE reads. This table has fewer than 30,000 distinct CDR3 sequences, 4% to 5.5% appearing once. Input material: whole blood. Receptors were obtained from an adult who was a healthcare worker with PCR-confirmed SARS-CoV-2 infection or an uninfected control (not recorded which).

This clonotype occurred many times. The chain links TRBV9 to TRBJ1-2; 10 bases are a match to TRBD1. The CDR3 consists of 16 residues. Trimming cost V 3 bases and J 4 bases; bases outside gene matches: 9. Germline V lookup: CDR1 SGDLS, CDR2 YYNGEE. CDR3 sequence reads: CASSGYGTGETYGYTF. The CDR3 DNA sequence: TGTGCCAGCAGCGGCTACGGGACAGGGGAGACCTATGGCTACACCTTC.

This clonotype was seen at least ten times. V usage is TRBV11-2 and J usage is TRBJ2-2, with 7 nucleotides matching TRBD2. The germline V gene has CDR1 SGHAT and CDR2 FQNNGV. This CDR3 spans 13 amino acids. V lost 8 bases, J lost 0 bases, and 0 bases stayed unmatched. CDR3 coding DNA: TGTGCCAGCGGGGGGGCGAACACCGGGGAGCTGTTTTTT. As protein: CASGGANTGELFF.

This clonotype has at least ten counts. The rearrangement links TRBV2 to TRBJ2-7; D unclear. This CDR3 region has 13 residues. Trimming pared 3 bases from V and 3 bases from J, leaving 9 bases between. Germline-derived CDR1 and CDR2 are SNHLY and FYNNEI. The CDR3 region is CASSEPNIYEQYF. CDR3 sequence (DNA): TGTGCCAGCAGTGAGCCCAACATCTACGAGCAGTACTTC.

This chain links TRBV7-8 with TRBJ1-1; no definite D call. Trimming shortened V by 1 base and J by 7 bases, and 10 bases separated the two germline ends. Germline CDR1 SGHVS, CDR2 FQNEAQ. The CDR3 spans 13 residues. The CDR3 DNA is TGTGCCAGCAGCTTAGTGAGCGGTTATGAAGCTTTCTTT. Translation: CASSLVSGYEAFF.

This clonotype was counted a few times. V and J are TRBV19 and TRBJ1-2; D is possibly TRBD1 (6 bases). The CDR3 runs to 13 residues. Germline V gives CDR1 LNHDA, CDR2 SQIVND (reference sequence). Between the trimmed V and J ends, which lost 8 bases and 4 bases, there was a span of 14 bases. CDR3: CASEQGNTYGYTF. The CDR3 region has the DNA TGTGCCAGTGAACAGGGAAACACCTATGGCTACACCTTC.

This clonotype showed up many times. This sequence joins TRBV6-5 and TRBJ2-3; TRBD2 agrees at 7 bases. J lost 3 bases, V lost 6 bases, and 6 bases had no gene match. From germline, CDR1 is MNHEY and CDR2 SVGAGI. There are 14 residues in the CDR3. DNA for the CDR3: TGTGCCAGCAGGGGAACTAGCGTAACAGATACGCAGTATTTT. Protein product: CASRGTSVTDTQYF.